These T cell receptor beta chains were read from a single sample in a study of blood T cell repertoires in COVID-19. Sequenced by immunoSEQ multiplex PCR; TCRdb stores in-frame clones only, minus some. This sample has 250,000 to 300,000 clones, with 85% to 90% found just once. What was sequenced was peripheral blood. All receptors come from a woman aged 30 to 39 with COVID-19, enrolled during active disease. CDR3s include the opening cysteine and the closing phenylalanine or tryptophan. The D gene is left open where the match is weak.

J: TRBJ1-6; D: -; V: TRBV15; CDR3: CATAGNSPLHF
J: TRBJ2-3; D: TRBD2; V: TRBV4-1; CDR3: CASSQVYGLAGGSTDTQYF
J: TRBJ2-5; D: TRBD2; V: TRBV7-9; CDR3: CASSGTSGPQKTQYF
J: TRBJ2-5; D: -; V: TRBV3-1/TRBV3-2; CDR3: CASSQDGQSYGTQYF
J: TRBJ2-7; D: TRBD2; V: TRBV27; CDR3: CASSFLGGGDEQYF
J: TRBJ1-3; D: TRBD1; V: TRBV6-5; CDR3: CASSRWTGQGNTIYF
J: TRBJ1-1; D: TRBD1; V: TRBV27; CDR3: CASSLDRGLVTEAFF
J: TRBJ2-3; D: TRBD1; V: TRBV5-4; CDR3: CASRSGQGISTDTQYF
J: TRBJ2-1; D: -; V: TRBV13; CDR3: CASSLKLAGLYNEQFF
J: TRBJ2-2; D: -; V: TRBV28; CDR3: CASSPHRINTGELFF
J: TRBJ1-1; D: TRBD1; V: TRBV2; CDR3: CASRGQGASTEAFF
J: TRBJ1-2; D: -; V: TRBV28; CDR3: CASSLREDGYTF
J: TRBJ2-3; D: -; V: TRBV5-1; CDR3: CASSTSGLTDTQYF
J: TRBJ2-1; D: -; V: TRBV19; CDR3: CASSAWTAYNEQFF
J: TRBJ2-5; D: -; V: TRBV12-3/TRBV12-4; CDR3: CASNQWGEETQYF
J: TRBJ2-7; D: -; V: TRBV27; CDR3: CASSLSGGSYEQYF
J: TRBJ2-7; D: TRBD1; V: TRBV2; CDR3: CASINTGVHEQYF
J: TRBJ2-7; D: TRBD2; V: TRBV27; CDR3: CASSLSLAGPYEQYF
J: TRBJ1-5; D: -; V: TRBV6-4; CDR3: CASSRDINQPQHF
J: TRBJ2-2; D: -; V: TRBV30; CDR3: CAWGPSGGELFF
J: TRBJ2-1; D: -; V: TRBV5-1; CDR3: CASSLVGRVLYNEQFF
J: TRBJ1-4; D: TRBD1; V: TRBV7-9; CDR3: CASSLSTWDRGYEKLFF
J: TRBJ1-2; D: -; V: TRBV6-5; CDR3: CASSPRYTNYGYTF
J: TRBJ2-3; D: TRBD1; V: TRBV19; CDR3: CASSLGTGATDTQYF
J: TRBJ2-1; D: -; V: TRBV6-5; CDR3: CASKLFADRQFF
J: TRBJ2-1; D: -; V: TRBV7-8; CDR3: CASSLAGANYNEQFF
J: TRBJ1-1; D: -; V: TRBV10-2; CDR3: CASRKDPVVGRTEAFF
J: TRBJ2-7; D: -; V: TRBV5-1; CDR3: CASSPLPGSEQYF